The clone carrying this T cell receptor (beta chain) was detected only a few times. The antigen is unknown. TCR beta libraries were prepared from cDNA with unique molecular identifiers. The T cell input of about 0.85 to 10 million gave approximately 460,000 cDNA molecules. TCRdb itself ran the PCR reads through MiXCR, one entry per CDR3 protein. Of hundreds of thousands of distinct CDR3 sequences listed, less than 35% are singletons. The record originates from a study of post-analysis software for immune sequencing data. Study information: Secondary progressive, relapsing-remitting and progressive-relapsing multiple sclerosis were among the included disease courses.

Points from the study as a whole: The F measure placed samples prepared in the same batch into strongly shared clusters. Normalized Chao1 diversity was significantly reduced in patients versus controls. Patients used about 5 TRBV segments, including TRBV5-6, TRBV5-1 and TRBV20-1, more often than controls.

The CDR3 totals 18 residues. Germline lookup yields CDR1 SGHTA and CDR2 FQGNSA. V trimming: 3 bases; J trimming: 1 base; junction bases outside the gene matches: 10. The sequence came from a girl aged 5-17 years with multiple sclerosis. The sequencing input was blood. The chain carries TRBV7-2 and TRBJ2-1, with 9 bases identical to TRBD1. The CDR3 loop is CASSFGTGGGNSYNEQFF. The CDR3 DNA reads TGTGCCAGCAGCTTTGGTACAGGGGGCGGAAATTCCTACAATGAGCAGTTCTTC.